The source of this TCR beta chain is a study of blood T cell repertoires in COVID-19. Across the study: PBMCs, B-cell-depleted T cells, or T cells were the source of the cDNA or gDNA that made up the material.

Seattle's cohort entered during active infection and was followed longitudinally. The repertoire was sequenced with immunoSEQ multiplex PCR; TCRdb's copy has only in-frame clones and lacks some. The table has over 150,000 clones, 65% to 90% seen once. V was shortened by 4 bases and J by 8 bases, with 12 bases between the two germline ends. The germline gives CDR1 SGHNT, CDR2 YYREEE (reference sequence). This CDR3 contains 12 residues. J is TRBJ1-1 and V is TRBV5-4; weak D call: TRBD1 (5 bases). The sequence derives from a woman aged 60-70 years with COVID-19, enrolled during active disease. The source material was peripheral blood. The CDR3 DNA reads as TGTGCCAGCAGCGTCGACAGATTCGAAGCTTTCTTT. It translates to CASSVDRFEAFF.